What follows are 21 T cell receptor beta chains derived from one specimen sequenced in a study of blood T cell repertoires in COVID-19 (dated by TCRdb to between 2020 and 2021). The library was generated by the immunoSEQ multiplex PCR assay. As stored in TCRdb, this immuneACCESS dataset retains in-frame rearrangements with V and J assigned. A fraction of the clones does not appear; measured against another copy, unresolved V genes explain less than half of the discrepancy, and the remainder lacks a known reason. The sample records over 200,000 clones, 80% to 85% of which are singletons. Roughly 18% of the sample goes to the ten largest clones. Sequenced material: peripheral blood. All receptors derive from a woman older than 75 with active or convalescent COVID-19.

The chain uses TRBV7-2 and TRBJ1-1, with 9 bases identical to TRBD1. Germline V gene data show CDR1 as SGHTA and CDR2 as FQGNSA. V was pared by 2 bases and J by 4 bases, with 2 bases of the junction left unmatched. There are 14 residues in the CDR3. CDR3 region: CASSLKGQGTEAFF. The CDR3 bases are TGTGCCAGCAGCTTAAAGGGACAGGGCACTGAAGCTTTCTTT.

The chain couples TRBV5-5 to TRBJ1-4; a possible D gene is TRBD1 (5 bases). Per germline, CDR1 SGHKS and CDR2 YYEKEE (reference sequence). The CDR3 is made up of 16 amino acids. Trimming removed 5 bases from V and 4 bases from J, with 18 bases in between. This CDR3 is CASSYAGARINEKLFF. For the CDR3, the DNA is TGTGCCAGCAGTTATGCTGGGGCTCGGATTAATGAAAAACTGTTTTTT.

CDR3 DNA: TGCGCCAGCGTTAGTGGGACTAGGGCCAATGAGCAGTTCTTC. Translated: CASVSGTRANEQFF. V and J are TRBV10-2 and TRBJ2-1; 8 positions match TRBD2. The CDR3 totals 14 residues. V lost 8 bases and J lost 6; bases outside the gene matches: 9. From germline, CDR1 is WSHSY and CDR2 SAAADI.

This chain links TRBV30 with TRBJ1-5, with unresolved D. The V gene's germline CDR1 is GTSNPN and CDR2 SVGIG (reference sequence). The CDR3 is 15 amino acids. Trimming cost V 6 bases and J 0 bases, with 15 bases left between them. The CDR3 reads CACTIDGYSNQPQHF. The DNA of the CDR3 is TGTGCCTGTACGATCGACGGGTATAGCAATCAGCCCCAGCATTTT. The whole variable domain, remainder taken from reference TRBV30 and TRBJ1-5, is SQTIHQWPATLVQPVGSPLSLECTVEGTSNPNLYWYRQAAGRGLQLLFYSVGIGQISSEVPQNLSASRPQDRQFILSSKKLLLSDSGFYLCACTIDGYSNQPQHFGDGTRLSIL.

This sequence joins TRBV6-5 and TRBJ1-6; a possible D gene is TRBD1 (5 bases). The CDR3 has 16 residues. In germline, CDR1 is MNHEY, CDR2 SVGAGI. V was trimmed by 4 bases and J by 1 base, leaving 11 bases between them. CDR3 amino acids: CASSSRQGSYNSPLHF. DNA for the CDR3: TGTGCCAGCAGTTCTCGGCAGGGATCCTATAATTCACCCCTCCACTTT.

This clone occurred once. V usage is TRBV28 and J usage is TRBJ1-2, with TRBD1 matching 8 bases. The trim removed 1 base at V and 8 bases at J, leaving 6 bases unmatched. The CDR3 covers 14 residues. CDR1 MDHEN and CDR2 SYDVKM come from the germline V gene. The CDR3 protein is CASSLLAGGRGYTF. CDR3 in DNA: TGTGCCAGCAGTTTATTAGCAGGGGGCAGGGGCTACACCTTC.

This clone was seen a few times. The rearrangement joins TRBV6-5 to TRBJ2-7; D is possibly TRBD2 (7 bases). The CDR3 has 14 residues. The V gene's germline CDR1 is MNHEY and CDR2 SVGAGI. Trimming shortened V by 6 bases and J by 2 bases, and 14 bases separated the two germline ends. In DNA form, the CDR3 reads TGTGCCAGCAGCCTAGGGGGGGCCACCTACGAGCAGTACTTC. The encoded protein is CASSLGGATYEQYF.

The V gene is TRBV9, the J gene TRBJ2-1, with D perhaps TRBD2 (5 bases). This CDR3 region has 15 residues. Germline V gives CDR1 SGDLS, CDR2 YYNGEE. Trimming cost V 0 bases and J 2 bases, with 9 bases left between them. The CDR3 DNA reads as TGTGCCAGCAGCGTAGGTAGCGTTCCCTACAATGAGCAGTTCTTC. Its protein is CASSVGSVPYNEQFF.

The V call is TRBV7-2, the J call TRBJ1-4; 7 bases align to TRBD1. V shed 3 bases and J 11 bases; nucleotides not matched to a gene: 6. The length of the CDR3 is 13 residues. Germline V gene sequence: CDR1 SGHTA, CDR2 FQGNSA. The CDR3: CASSFSGTAKLFF. The CDR3 DNA sequence: TGTGCCAGCAGCTTTTCCGGGACAGCTAAACTGTTTTTT.

CDR3 bases: TGTGCCAGCAGCTTAAATGGTGCTAGCGGGAGGGCCCTCTTGAATGAGCAGTTCTTC. It specifies CASSLNGASGRALLNEQFF. This sequence joins TRBV7-6 and TRBJ2-1; 12 nucleotides agree with TRBD2. V shed 2 bases and J 7 bases; nucleotides not matched to a gene: 15. The CDR3 totals 19 residues. Per the germline V gene, CDR1 is SGHVS and CDR2 is FNYEAQ.

The chain recombines TRBV7-2 with TRBJ1-1; D unresolved. The CDR3 runs 15 residues. Germline V gives CDR1 SGHTA, CDR2 FQGNSA. Between the trimmed V and J ends, which lost 1 base and 0 bases, there was a span of 9 bases. The CDR3 protein is CASSLGAGLNTEAFF. CDR3 in DNA: TGTGCCAGCAGCTTAGGGGCAGGCCTGAACACTGAAGCTTTCTTT.

There are a few counts of this clone. The genes are TRBV6-2 or TRBV6-3 and TRBJ2-3; possibly TRBD2 for D (6 bases). Trimming removed 3 bases at V and 0 bases at J, with 16 bases between. Germline V gene data show CDR1 as MNHEY and CDR2 as SVGEGT. CDR3 length: 17 amino acids. The CDR3 DNA reads TGTGCCAGCAGTTATTCCGGGGACTTCGATAGCACAGATACGCAGTATTTT. This gives the protein CASSYSGDFDSTDTQYF.

The chain has TRBV7-8 and TRBJ1-3, with D uncertain. This CDR3 region has 16 residues. The germline CDR1 and CDR2 sequences are SGHVS and FQNEAQ. The V end was cut by 1 base, the J end by 0 bases, with 10 bases between. The CDR3 is CASSLGQVFSGNTIYF. CDR3 nucleotides: TGTGCCAGCAGCTTAGGCCAGGTGTTCTCTGGAAACACCATATATTTT.

The genes are TRBV13 and TRBJ2-7; a weak D match, TRBD2 (7 bases). The CDR3 contains 14 residues. V gave up 3 bases and J gave up 6 bases, with 15 bases separating them. The germline V gene encodes CDR1 PRHDT and CDR2 FYEKMQ (reference sequence). The CDR3 DNA reads TGTGCCAGCAGCTTCGGAGGGGGGGCCGGCGAGCAGTACTTC. As protein: CASSFGGGAGEQYF.

There are a few counts of this clone. This sequence joins TRBV11-3 and TRBJ2-3; D uncertain. V lost 3 bases to trimming and J lost 6 bases, with 7 bases between them. Per germline, CDR1 SGHNT and CDR2 YENEEA. The CDR3 loop spans 12 amino acids. DNA of the CDR3: TGTGCCAGCAGCTTTTCACGGGATACGCAGTATTTT. Its translation: CASSFSRDTQYF.

This clone appeared a single time. The chain couples TRBV29-1 to TRBJ2-5; 9 nucleotides line up with TRBD1. V dropped 3 bases and J dropped 5; count of bases not matched to a gene: 7. The CDR3 has 14 residues. Germline-derived CDR1 and CDR2 are SQVTM and ANQGSEA. CDR3 DNA: TGCAGCGTTGATGTGGGACAGGGACTGGAGACCCAGTACTTC. Encoded protein: CSVDVGQGLETQYF.

This clone has only a few counts. The chain employs TRBV5-1 and TRBJ2-3; tentatively, D is TRBD2 (6 bases). Germline CDR1 SGHRS, CDR2 YFSETQ. The CDR3 covers 13 residues. The V and J ends lost 5 bases and 7 bases respectively, with 14 bases between them. CDR3 nucleotide sequence: TGCGCCAGCAGTACGGGAGAGAGGAATACGCAGTATTTT. Its translation: CASSTGERNTQYF.

This clone was found once. The rearrangement links TRBV6-5 to TRBJ1-2; D is possibly TRBD1 (5 bases). The CDR3 has 14 amino acids. V lost 6 bases to trimming and J lost 1 base, with 12 bases between them. Germline-derived CDR1 and CDR2 are MNHEY and SVGAGI. CDR3 sequence (DNA): TGTGCCAGCAGAGCTCCGGGGGTTAACTATGGCTACACCTTC. Its protein is CASRAPGVNYGYTF.

This sequence joins TRBV27 and TRBJ1-5; 9 bases map to TRBD1. The CDR3 has 17 residues. The trim removed 5 bases at V and 2 bases at J, leaving 10 bases unmatched. The germline gives CDR1 MNHEY, CDR2 SMNVEV (reference sequence). The CDR3, as DNA: TGTGCCAGCAGTCCAATACAGGGGGCGCTTGGCAATCAGCCCCAGCATTTT. It encodes CASSPIQGALGNQPQHF.

DNA of the CDR3: TGTGCCAGCAGCTTAGGTGCAGGGAGGGGTTCGAATGAGCAGTTCTTC. Translated, it gives CASSLGAGRGSNEQFF. The chain couples TRBV7-9 to TRBJ2-1; 7 bases fit TRBD2. Germline CDR1 SEHNR, CDR2 FQNEAQ (reference sequence). V gave up 1 base and J gave up 7 bases; unmatched junction bases: 10. The CDR3 runs 16 residues.

This chain joins TRBV19 and TRBJ2-1; tentative D call: TRBD1 (5 bases). V was trimmed by 9 bases and J by 5 bases, leaving 14 bases between them. There are 13 residues in the CDR3. CDR1 and CDR2 (germline): LNHDA, SQIVND (reference sequence). The CDR3 is CARQMDTHNEQFF. For the CDR3, the DNA is TGTGCCAGGCAAATGGACACGCACAATGAGCAGTTCTTC.